These T cell receptor beta chains were read from a single sample in a study of blood T cell repertoires in COVID-19. Clones were sequenced by immunoSEQ multiplex PCR, and TCRdb holds only the in-frame ones, with some missing. The sample records some 66,000 clones, 82% being singletons. Sequenced sample: peripheral blood. These receptors all come from a man aged 55 to 69 with acute or convalescent COVID-19. CDR3s include the opening cysteine and the closing phenylalanine or tryptophan. The D gene is left open where the match is weak. Size is omitted from some rows. Given values are once, few, many or a class for expanded clones.

v_gene,d_gene,j_gene,abundance,CDR3aa,CDR3nt
TRBV10-2,TRBD1,TRBJ1-5,-,CASKGAEIEGFQPQHF,TGCGCCAGCAAGGGGGCCGAGATTGAAGGTTTTCAGCCCCAGCATTTT
TRBV19,TRBD1,TRBJ1-4,-,CASSILGAEGALRKLFF,TGTGCCAGTAGTATCTTAGGGGCAGAGGGGGCTTTGAGGAAACTGTTTTTT
TRBV2,TRBD1,TRBJ2-1,-,CARDYGQGGNEQFF,TGTGCCAGAGACTACGGACAGGGTGGGAATGAGCAGTTCTTC
TRBV19,-,TRBJ1-2,-,CASSPDYGYTF,TGTGCCAGTAGCCCTGACTATGGCTACACCTTC
TRBV11-2,-,TRBJ2-1,few,CASSFAGRSSYNEQFF,TGTGCCAGCAGTTTCGCGGGACGGAGCTCCTACAATGAGCAGTTCTTC
TRBV4-1,TRBD1,TRBJ2-1,-,CASSRAPGGGSNEQFF,TGCGCCAGCAGCCGGGCCCCAGGGGGCGGGTCGAATGAGCAGTTCTTC
TRBV21-1,-,TRBJ2-2,-,CASRVRQGARRAGELFF,TGTGCCAGCCGGGTTCGCCAGGGGGCCAGGAGGGCCGGGGAGCTGTTTTTT
TRBV6-5,TRBD1,TRBJ1-6,-,CASSSGTANSPLHF,TGTGCCAGCAGTTCCGGGACAGCAAATTCACCCCTCCACTTT
TRBV4-1,-,TRBJ1-5,-,CASSQDHMGNQPQHF,TGCGCCAGCAGCCAAGACCACATGGGCAATCAGCCCCAGCATTTT
TRBV11-3,-,TRBJ1-6,-,CASSSRVGSQNNSPLHF,TGTGCCAGCAGCTCGCGGGTTGGGTCACAGAATAATTCACCCCTCCACTTT
TRBV9,TRBD2,TRBJ2-3,-,CASSVTSGAHGYTQYF,TGTGCCAGCAGCGTCACTAGCGGGGCCCACGGGTATACGCAGTATTTT
TRBV7-2,-,TRBJ1-1,-,CASSQMEDREF,TGTGCCAGCAGCCAGATGGAAGACCGGGAGTTT
TRBV20-1,TRBD1,TRBJ1-1,medium-sized,CSASVGQSTEAFF,TGCAGTGCTAGTGTGGGACAGTCCACTGAAGCTTTCTTT
TRBV19,-,TRBJ1-5,once,CASTTGLAQPQHF,TGTGCCAGCACTACAGGGCTGGCTCAGCCCCAGCATTTT
TRBV4-3,TRBD2,TRBJ2-1,once,CASSQDERGGSEFF,TGCGCCAGCAGCCAAGATGAGCGGGGGGGCTCGGAGTTCTTC
TRBV9,TRBD1,TRBJ2-7,-,CASSVDGTGRYEQYF,TGTGCCAGCAGCGTAGACGGGACAGGGAGGTACGAGCAGTACTTC
TRBV15,-,TRBJ1-3,-,CATSRDRGAGNTIYF,TGTGCCACCAGCAGAGATCGGGGGGCTGGAAACACCATATATTTT
TRBV11-3,-,TRBJ1-2,once,CASSSAGFGYTF,TGTGCCAGCAGCTCAGCAGGGTTTGGCTACACCTTC
TRBV7-9,-,TRBJ1-2,-,CASSLPTAYGYTF,TGTGCCAGCAGCTTACCTACAGCTTATGGCTACACCTTC
TRBV7-9,-,TRBJ2-6,few,CASSSRLGESGGANVLTF,TGTGCCAGCAGCTCCCGACTCGGCGAGTCCGGGGGGGCCAACGTCCTGACTTTC
TRBV2,TRBD1,TRBJ2-3,-,CASKSQEDRGYLAQYF,TGTGCCAGCAAAAGCCAGGAGGACAGGGGGTACCTCGCGCAGTATTTT
TRBV7-2,-,TRBJ1-4,-,CASSLAADANEKLFF,TGTGCCAGCAGCTTAGCGGCGGATGCTAATGAAAAACTGTTTTTT
TRBV2,-,TRBJ2-7,-,CASSHTGPEQYF,TGTGCCAGCAGCCATACAGGGCCCGAGCAGTACTTC